The source of this TCR beta chain is a study of blood T cell repertoires in COVID-19. Study information: Specimens from acute and convalescent COVID-19 originated in the United States, Italy and Spain. PBMCs, B-cell-depleted T cells, or T cells were the source of the cDNA or gDNA that made up the material.

Trimming removed 3 bases from V and 3 bases from J; junction bases left unmatched: 4. CDR3 length equals 14 residues. CDR1 LNHDA and CDR2 SQIVND come from the germline V gene (reference sequence). In the authors' workflow: Nucleated cell counts were estimated from reference gene primer amplification. Repertoires were generated with immunoSEQ multiplex PCR, while TCRdb's copy carries only in-frame clones and drops some. That table gives V, J and clone size, and the DNA gave D and trimming. The sample lists roughly 260,000 clones; roughly nine tenths were seen once. The receptor was isolated from a man aged 55 to 69 who had recovered from COVID-19. Sequencing was carried out using peripheral blood. The chain has TRBV19 and TRBJ1-1; 7 nucleotides match TRBD1. This chain's CDR3 is CASSMSGGYTEAFF. The CDR3 DNA sequence: TGTGCCAGTAGTATGTCAGGGGGATACACTGAAGCTTTCTTT.